A selection of T cell receptor beta chains follows, all from one sample in a study of cytomegalovirus exposure and HLA in healthy donors. Using immunoSEQ multiplex PCR, the repertoire was profiled, and TCRdb retains in-frame clones only, with some absent. The sample contains roughly 200,000 clones, about 82% of which appear only once. The source material was PBMCs. The origin of the receptors is a woman aged 50 to 60 in good health and CMV-seronegative. CDR3s include the opening cysteine and the closing phenylalanine or tryptophan. A D gene is named only where the DNA matches it firmly. The listing skips clone size in some rows; elsewhere it reads once, few, many or a size class.

>TRBJ2-7|TRBD1|.|TRBV7-9
TGTGCCAGCAGCCCACCGGACAGGGGGACGTACGAGCAGTACTTC
CASSPPDRGTYEQYF
>TRBJ2-2|.|.|TRBV5-1
TGCGCCAGCAGCGGTGGAGGGGGCAACACCGGGGAGCTGTTTTTT
CASSGGGGNTGELFF
>TRBJ2-7|TRBD2|.|TRBV5-4
TGTGCCAGCAGCTTCTCTAGCGGGAGGACCTACGAGCAGTACTTC
CASSFSSGRTYEQYF
>TRBJ2-5|TRBD2|.|TRBV19
TGTGCCAGTAGTATATTTCCCGGGACTAGCAGACAAGAGACCCAGTACTTC
CASSIFPGTSRQETQYF
>TRBJ1-1|.|.|TRBV7-9
TGTGCCAGCAGCTTACCGAGGGCTGAAGCTTTCTTT
CASSLPRAEAFF
>TRBJ1-5|.|.|TRBV6-1
TGTGCCAGCAGTGAAGACCCTATCCAGCCCCAGCATTTT
CASSEDPIQPQHF
>TRBJ2-7|.|few|TRBV28
TGTGCCAGCAGCCCCGGGTTCCGGGACGAGCAGTACTTC
CASSPGFRDEQYF
>TRBJ1-1|.|.|TRBV5-1
TGCGCCAGCAGCTTCGCCAGGCGCACTGAAGCTTTCTTT
CASSFARRTEAFF
>TRBJ2-7|.|.|TRBV29-1
TGCAGCGCCAAAGCGAGAGGGAATTACGAGCAGTACTTC
CSAKARGNYEQYF
>TRBJ1-5|TRBD1|.|TRBV18
TGTGCCAGCTCACCCCAATATATGACAGGGGGAGGTCAGCCCCAGCATTTT
CASSPQYMTGGGQPQHF
>TRBJ2-5|TRBD2|.|TRBV5-1
TGCGCCAGCAGCCAGACTAGCGGAAGACAAGAGACCCAGTACTTC
CASSQTSGRQETQYF
>TRBJ2-5|.|.|TRBV5-5
TGTGCCAGCAGCTCTATGGACAGCCTCCAAGAGACCCAGTACTTC
CASSSMDSLQETQYF
>TRBJ1-1|.|.|TRBV4-2
TGTGCCAGCAGCCAAGACCGCGAGAACACTGAAGCTTTCTTT
CASSQDRENTEAFF
>TRBJ2-1|TRBD2|.|TRBV5-1
TGCGCCAGCAGCCCGGGACTAGCGGTTTCGAAAAACTACAATGAGCAGTTCTTC
CASSPGLAVSKNYNEQFF
>TRBJ2-7|.|.|TRBV6-1
TGTGCCAGCAGTGAGTTTTATGACGAGCAGTACTTC
CASSEFYDEQYF
>TRBJ1-6|TRBD1|.|TRBV6-1
TGTGCCAGCAGTACATATAGGGGGCTGGCCTCACCCCTCCACTTT
CASSTYRGLASPLHF
>TRBJ2-7|.|.|TRBV7-9
TGTGCCAGCAGCTTAGAAGGGACAAGGCGCTACGAGCAGTACTTC
CASSLEGTRRYEQYF
>TRBJ2-7|TRBD2|.|TRBV5-1
TGCGCCAGCAGCCCCCTAGCGGGCGGCTACGAGCAGTACTTC
CASSPLAGGYEQYF
>TRBJ1-3|.|.|TRBV29-1
TGCAGCGTTGCAACTGTAGTCTCTGGAAACACCATATATTTT
CSVATVVSGNTIYF
>TRBJ2-2|TRBD1|.|TRBV18
TGTGCCAGCTCCCACGGGACAGGGTCGTCGGGCACCGGGGAGCTGTTTTTT
CASSHGTGSSGTGELFF
>TRBJ2-3|.|.|TRBV19
TGTGCCAGTAGTGGGGAAGGACAGACAGGCGGCACAGATACGCAGTATTTT
CASSGEGQTGGTDTQYF
>TRBJ2-1|TRBD2|once|TRBV28
TGTGCCAGCAGTTTGGCTAGCGGGTCCACAATGAGGCAGTTCTTC
CASSLASGSTMRQFF
>TRBJ2-1|.|.|TRBV4-2
TGTGCCAGCAGCTCCTCAGGAGGGAGGAACCAGTACAATGAGCAGTTCTTC
CASSSSGGRNQYNEQFF
>TRBJ1-4|.|.|TRBV19
TGTGCCAGGGGGAGTTCGGTTGAAAAACTGTTTTTT
CARGSSVEKLFF
>TRBJ1-1|.|.|TRBV4-1
TGCGCCAGCAGAATCAACAGGGCCGTCGACACTGAAGCTTTCTTT
CASRINRAVDTEAFF
>TRBJ2-7|TRBD2|.|TRBV5-1
TGCGCCAGCAGCCCAATGGTGGGAGGGCGGGACGAGCAGTACTTC
CASSPMVGGRDEQYF
>TRBJ2-3|.|.|TRBV19
TGTGCCAGTTCCCTAGGAGGGGGCACAGATACGCAGTATTTT
CASSLGGGTDTQYF
>TRBJ1-1|TRBD1|few|TRBV6-1
TGTGCCAGCATGGGGGGACAGGGACATGCTGAAGCTTTCTTT
CASMGGQGHAEAFF
>TRBJ2-7|.|.|TRBV7-2
TGTGCCAGTAGAAGCGACAGGAGATCCTACGAGCAGTACTTC
CASRSDRRSYEQYF
>TRBJ1-4|.|.|TRBV25-1
TGTGCCAGCAGTCCTGCAGGGGAGGGTGAAAAACTGTTTTTT
CASSPAGEGEKLFF
>TRBJ1-4|TRBD1|.|TRBV7-9
TGTGCCAGCAGCCGGACAGGGGCTAATGAAAAACTGTTTTTT
CASSRTGANEKLFF
>TRBJ2-7|TRBD2|.|TRBV7-9
TGTGCCAGCAGCGCCGGGACTAGTATCTACGAGCAGTACTTC
CASSAGTSIYEQYF
>TRBJ1-3|.|.|TRBV5-1
TGCGCCAGCAGCACCGGACAGTTGGACCCTGGAAACACCATATATTTT
CASSTGQLDPGNTIYF